The 23 T cell receptor beta chains below come from one sample, sequenced in a study of blood T cells in healthy people across ages. A second roughly 7 to 12 cycle PCR used barcoded and J-beta primers. TCRdb re-called the 5' RACE reads with MiXCR, one entry per CDR3 protein. The data contain some 930,000 distinct CDR3 sequences, 25% to 30% of them seen just once; the ten biggest clones take up 10% to 13%. These data also formed part of another study, on T cells of mothers and their children.

The sample was blood. Receptor source: a woman aged 40 to 50 in good health.

The chain employs TRBV20-1 and TRBJ2-3; TRBD2 aligns across 12 bases. Trimming removed 3 bases from V and 4 bases from J; junction bases left unmatched: 5. CDR3 length equals 15 residues. Germline lookup yields CDR1 DFQATT and CDR2 SNEGSKA (reference sequence). The CDR3 bases are TGCAGTGCTAGTCCGGGACTAGCGGGCCCAGATACGCAGTATTTT. Amino acid sequence: CSASPGLAGPDTQYF.

This clonotype appeared a few times. V and J are TRBV28 and TRBJ2-7; tentative D call: TRBD1 (6 bases). The CDR3 totals 15 residues. Germline-derived CDR1 and CDR2 are MDHEN and SYDVKM. V was pared by 3 bases and J by 5 bases, with 17 bases between. As DNA, the CDR3 is TGTGCCAGCAGTTTGCCCCTAACAGGGAACCACGAGCAGTACTTC. Protein product: CASSLPLTGNHEQYF.

This clonotype has just a few counts. The gene calls are TRBV6-5 and TRBJ2-5; 12 bases map to TRBD2. Trimming removed 3 bases from V and 5 bases from J; junction bases left unmatched: 10. In germline, CDR1 is MNHEY, CDR2 SVGAGI. This CDR3 spans 17 amino acids. Here the CDR3 reads CASSYDASGGAGETQYF. The CDR3 DNA follows: TGTGCCAGCAGTTATGATGCTAGCGGGGGGGCAGGCGAGACCCAGTACTTC.

The V call is TRBV7-9, the J call TRBJ1-1; 7 positions match TRBD1. This CDR3 comprises 16 residues. Germline loops: CDR1 SEHNR, CDR2 FQNEAQ (reference sequence). Trimming took 5 bases from V and 1 from J; bases not matched to a gene: 10. The CDR3 loop is CASSRWTTGENTEAFF. For the CDR3, the DNA is TGTGCCAGCAGCCGGTGGACAACAGGGGAGAACACTGAAGCTTTCTTT. Looking up the rest from reference TRBV7-9 and TRBJ1-1 gives the full variable domain: DTGVSQNPRHKITKRGQNVTFRCDPISEHNRLYWYRQTLGQGPEFLTYFQNEAQLEKSRLLSDRFSAERPKGSFSTLEIQRTEQGDSAMYLCASSRWTTGENTEAFFGQGTRLTVV.

This clonotype has just one count. A much larger clone lies a single base off, so this may be a read error. V usage is TRBV12-3 or TRBV12-4 and J usage is TRBJ2-3; weak D call: TRBD2 (7 bases). Trimming took 2 bases from V and 4 from J, leaving 13 bases between them. The CDR3 loop spans 15 amino acids. The CDR3 loop reads CASSLRRGAADTQYF. The CDR3 nucleotides are TGTGCCAGCAGTTTAAGACGGGGGGCGGCAGATACGCAGTATTTT.

The gene calls are TRBV9 and TRBJ2-3, with a weak D call TRBD1 (7 bases). Trimming left V 3 bases short and J 0 bases short, with 14 bases between. Per the germline V gene, CDR1 is SGDLS and CDR2 is YYNGEE. This CDR3 has 16 residues. The CDR3: CASSGNRGLSTDTQYF. The DNA of the CDR3 is TGTGCCAGCAGCGGAAACAGGGGACTTAGCACAGATACGCAGTATTTT. The complete variable domain, with remaining parts taken from reference TRBV9 and TRBJ2-3, reads DSGVTQTPKHLITATGQRVTLRCSPRSGDLSVYWYQQSLDQGLQFLIQYYNGEERAKGNILERFSAQQFPDLHSELNLSSLELGDSALYFCASSGNRGLSTDTQYFGPGTRLTVL.

This clonotype was detected only a few times. CDR3 in amino acids: CASSAFERETQYF. CDR3 DNA: TGTGCCAGCAGCGCCTTTGAAAGAGAGACCCAGTACTTC. The chain is built from TRBV7-6 and TRBJ2-5; no clear D. The CDR3 consists of 13 residues. Trimming took 5 bases from V and 4 from J, leaving 11 bases between them. The V gene's germline CDR1 is SGHVS and CDR2 FNYEAQ.

The rearrangement links TRBV29-1 to TRBJ1-1; perhaps TRBD1 as D (5 bases). The V end was cut by 0 bases, the J end by 0 bases, with 14 bases between. Germline CDR1 SQVTM, CDR2 ANQGSEA. This CDR3 has 16 residues. CDR3 region: CSVEDLNGHLNTEAFF. CDR3 sequence (DNA): TGCAGCGTTGAAGATCTTAATGGACACTTGAACACTGAAGCTTTCTTT.

With respect to this clonotype: The germline gene is not matched at one end of the junction; a read error may be the cause. The chain employs TRBV4-1 and TRBJ2-1, with D perhaps matching TRBD1 or TRBD2 (6 bases each). The CDR3 sequence is 17 residues long. Germline V gene data show CDR1 as MGHRA and CDR2 as YSYEKL. CDR3 loop: CAGSQEGGLRSYNEQFF. Here the CDR3 DNA reads TGCGCCGGCAGCCAAGAAGGGGGGCTTAGGTCCTACAATGAGCAGTTCTTC.

The V gene is TRBV27, the J gene TRBJ1-5, with TRBD1 as a possible D gene (6 bases). Trimming cost V 9 bases and J 7 bases, with 19 bases left between them. The germline CDR1 and CDR2 sequences are MNHEY and SMNVEV (reference sequence). This CDR3 contains 14 residues. The CDR3 region is CASTTGQPRQPQHF. CDR3 nucleotides: TGTGCCAGTACAACCGGACAGCCGCGACAGCCCCAGCATTTT.

Notes on this clonotype: This may come from a read error, since a much larger clone is one base off. The V gene is TRBV2, the J gene TRBJ2-1; D perhaps matches TRBD1 (5 bases). CDR3 length equals 17 residues. The germline V and J ends were trimmed by 3 bases and 4 bases, with 19 bases remaining between them. Germline loops: CDR1 SNHLY, CDR2 FYNNEI. The CDR3 sequence is CASSDDQVVGAYNEQFF. The CDR3 coding sequence is TGTGCCAGCAGTGATGACCAGGTGGTAGGGGCGTACAATGAGCAGTTCTTC.

The chain is built from TRBV5-1 and TRBJ2-4; TRBD1 matches 9 bases. The DNA end is a closer match to TRBJ2-7, so the J assignment may be wrong. The CDR3 has 15 amino acids. Germline CDR1 and CDR2: SGHRS and YFSETQ. CDR3 DNA sequence: TGCGCCAGCAGCTTGGTAGGGACAGGGTACAACGAGCAGTACTTC. Residues: CASSLVGTGYNEQYF.

CDR3 sequence reads: CASSSQDRGSFGPNYGYTF. CDR3 nucleotides: TGTGCCAGCAGCTCGCAAGACAGGGGTTCGTTCGGGCCTAACTATGGCTACACCTTC. The chain links TRBV7-2 to TRBJ1-2; TRBD1 aligns across 8 bases. From germline, CDR1 is SGHTA and CDR2 FQGNSA. This CDR3 is 19 amino acids long. With V trimmed by 4 bases and J by 0 bases, 16 bases remained unmatched. Together with reference TRBV7-2 and TRBJ1-2, the CDR3 gives the full variable domain: GAGVSQSPSNKVTEKGKDVELRCDPISGHTALYWYRQSLGQGLEFLIYFQGNSAPDKSGLPSDRFSAERTGGSVSTLTIQRTQQEDSAVYLCASSSQDRGSFGPNYGYTFGSGTRLTVV.

The chain joins TRBV6-2 or TRBV6-3 to TRBJ1-5, with TRBD1 as a possible D gene (6 bases). Germline V gene data show CDR1 as MNHEY and CDR2 as SVGEGT. V shed 5 bases and J shed 4 bases, with 15 bases lying between them. This CDR3 comprises 15 residues. Here the CDR3 reads CASSHYGTSNQPQHF. The CDR3 DNA reads TGTGCCAGCAGTCACTACGGGACAAGTAATCAGCCCCAGCATTTT.

The chain has TRBV30 and TRBJ1-4; 7 bases fit TRBD1. The CDR3 covers 18 residues. Trimming took 4 bases from V and 0 from J; bases not matched to a gene: 14. Germline V lookup: CDR1 GTSNPN, CDR2 SVGIG (reference sequence). The CDR3, as DNA: TGTGCCTGGACCAAGGGACAGAATTCCCTTGCAACTAATGAAAAACTGTTTTTT. This sequence encodes CAWTKGQNSLATNEKLFF.

A note on this clonotype: This may stem from a read error, because a much larger clone lies one nucleotide away. V usage is TRBV6-1 and J usage is TRBJ2-1; D remains unclear. CDR1 and CDR2 (germline): MNHNS, SASEGT. The CDR3 loop spans 12 amino acids. Trimming removed 7 bases at V and 6 bases at J, with 10 bases between. The CDR3 nucleotides read TGTGCCAGCACCCTGGGATGCAATGAGCAGTTCTTC. It is translated as CASTLGCNEQFF.

This clonotype was counted ten times or more. The chain joins TRBV7-9 to TRBJ2-1; D remains ambiguous. V lost 0 bases to trimming and J lost 12 bases, with 15 bases between them. CDR1 is SEHNR and CDR2 is FQNEAQ in the germline V gene (reference sequence). The CDR3 is 14 residues long. The DNA for the CDR3 is TGTGCCAGCAGCTTAGCGGAAAAGGTCCAGCGGCAGTTCTTC. Translating it yields CASSLAEKVQRQFF.

A single count supports this clonotype. The chain is built from TRBV29-1 and TRBJ2-1; TRBD2 agrees at 11 bases. The CDR3 runs to 15 residues. CDR1 and CDR2 from the germline V gene are SQVTM and ANQGSEA. V was clipped by 4 bases and J by 1 base; unmatched bases: 3. CDR3 DNA sequence: TGCAGCGTTGCCGCTAGCGGGAGGTCCTACAATGAGCAGTTCTTC. Protein: CSVAASGRSYNEQFF.

In regard to this clonotype: A single base separates this from a much larger clone, so it may be a read error. The chain recombines TRBV20-1 with TRBJ2-5; maybe TRBD2 (5 bases). V was pared by 5 bases and J by 11 bases, with 24 bases between. The length of the CDR3 is 14 residues. Germline values: CDR1 DFQATT, CDR2 SNEGSKA (reference sequence). In nucleotides, the CDR3 is TGCAGTGCTTCAGCCGGGGAGAGCCGACGAGCGCAGTACTTC. Protein sequence: CSASAGESRRAQYF.

V and J are TRBV7-9 and TRBJ1-2; TRBD1 might be the D (5 bases). The V gene lost 2 bases and the J gene lost 3 bases, with 10 bases spanning the gap. The CDR3 spans 14 residues. The germline V gene encodes CDR1 SEHNR and CDR2 FQNEAQ (reference sequence). In DNA form, the CDR3 reads TGTGCCAGCAGCTTAACCAGGGATGACTATGGCTACACCTTC. Its protein is CASSLTRDDYGYTF.

This clonotype was observed a handful of times. This chain uses TRBV6-5 with TRBJ2-3, with D maybe TRBD2 (6 bases). Per the germline V gene, CDR1 is MNHEY and CDR2 is SVGAGI. Trimming stripped 1 base from V and 3 bases from J, with 20 bases between. The CDR3 spans 18 residues. The CDR3 bases are TGTGCCAGCAGTTACTTAAAGGGTTTGCGGGGTGTAACAGATACGCAGTATTTT. Translation: CASSYLKGLRGVTDTQYF.

The chain is built from TRBV28 and TRBJ1-4, with D perhaps TRBD1 (6 bases). Trimming removed 5 bases from V and 14 bases from J, with 15 bases in between. The CDR3 covers 12 residues. Germline CDR1 is MDHEN and CDR2 is SYDVKM. The CDR3 nucleotides read TGTGCCAGCAGTCGGGAGGACAGCGGGCTGTTTTTT. It specifies CASSREDSGLFF.

V is TRBV30 and J is TRBJ2-4, with 7 bases fitting TRBD1. CDR3 size: 11 residues. The V gene end was trimmed by 0 bases and the J gene end by 13 bases; junction bases not matched to a gene: 3. Germline lookup yields CDR1 GTSNPN and CDR2 SVGIG (reference sequence). In nucleotides, the CDR3 is TGTGCCTGGAGTGTAGACAGGGCCCAGTACTTC. Translated: CAWSVDRAQYF.